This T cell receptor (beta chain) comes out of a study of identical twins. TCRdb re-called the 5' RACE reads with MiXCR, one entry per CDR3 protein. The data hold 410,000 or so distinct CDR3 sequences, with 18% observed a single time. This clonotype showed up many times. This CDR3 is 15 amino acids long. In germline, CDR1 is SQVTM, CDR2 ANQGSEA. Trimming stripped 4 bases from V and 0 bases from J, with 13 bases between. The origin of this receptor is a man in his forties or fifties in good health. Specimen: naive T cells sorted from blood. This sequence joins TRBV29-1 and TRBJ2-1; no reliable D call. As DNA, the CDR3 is TGCAGCGTTGCGTTGCGCCCGAGCTCCTACAATGAGCAGTTCTTC. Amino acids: CSVALRPSSYNEQFF.